Below, 13 T cell receptor beta chains from the same sample are listed, as sequenced in a study of cytomegalovirus exposure and HLA in healthy donors. The assay was immunoSEQ multiplex PCR, and TCRdb's table has in-frame clones only and misses some. The table has a few hundred thousand clones, about 91% seen once; the top ten hold roughly 2.8%. The sample comprised PBMCs. The receptors shown here come from a young woman in good health and CMV-seronegative.

This clone was recorded only once. This rearrangement joins TRBV2 to TRBJ2-2, with D unclear. This CDR3 comprises 14 residues. Germline V gives CDR1 SNHLY, CDR2 FYNNEI. V dropped 4 bases and J dropped 2 bases, with 8 bases sitting between them. The CDR3 protein is CASSVDFNTGELFF. DNA for the CDR3: TGTGCCAGCAGTGTAGACTTTAACACCGGGGAGCTGTTTTTT.

This clone has just a few counts. The rearrangement uses TRBV6-5 and TRBJ1-1; perhaps TRBD1 as D (6 bases). The length of the CDR3 is 14 residues. CDR1 is MNHEY, CDR2 SVGAGI, per germline. Trimming removed 3 bases at V and 3 bases at J, with 11 bases between. The CDR3 region is CASSYGGADTEAFF. For the CDR3, the DNA is TGTGCCAGCAGTTATGGGGGGGCGGACACTGAAGCTTTCTTT.

The rearrangement links TRBV30 to TRBJ1-1; D call uncertain. CDR3 length equals 14 residues. V shed 3 bases and J shed 6 bases, with 17 bases lying between them. The germline gives CDR1 GTSNPN, CDR2 SVGIG (reference sequence). As DNA, the CDR3 is TGTGCCTGGAGGAAAGGGAGGGAAATGCCTGAAGCTTTCTTT. It encodes CAWRKGREMPEAFF.

Worth noting for this clone: The same CDR3 arises from other DNA sequences in this sample as well. The chain couples TRBV6-1 to TRBJ1-2; D not resolved. V was clipped by 2 bases and J by 4 bases, with 8 bases between them. The CDR3 consists of 13 residues. CDR1 is MNHNS and CDR2 is SASEGT in the germline V gene. The CDR3 loop reads CASSERGSYGYTF. The CDR3 DNA reads TGTGCCAGCAGTGAACGGGGTTCCTATGGCTACACCTTC.

This clone occurred a few times. This chain connects TRBV30 to TRBJ1-5; weak D call: TRBD1 (6 bases). The CDR3 runs 14 residues. The ends were cut back, 3 bases at V and 0 bases at J, with 9 bases in the middle. Germline CDR1 reads GTSNPN; CDR2 reads SVGIG (reference sequence). The CDR3 nucleotides are TGTGCCTGGAGCCCCAGGGGTAGCAATCAGCCCCAGCATTTT. This codes for CAWSPRGSNQPQHF. The variable domain in full, completed from reference TRBV30 and TRBJ1-5, reads SQTIHQWPATLVQPVGSPLSLECTVEGTSNPNLYWYRQAAGRGLQLLFYSVGIGQISSEVPQNLSASRPQDRQFILSSKKLLLSDSGFYLCAWSPRGSNQPQHFGDGTRLSIL.

The chain has TRBV28 and TRBJ2-5; TRBD2 matches at 14 bases. Germline V lookup: CDR1 MDHEN, CDR2 SYDVKM. V gave up 2 bases and J gave up 5 bases; unmatched junction bases: 4. This CDR3 comprises 16 residues. CDR3 region: CASSLGGTSGSETQYF. The CDR3 nucleotides are TGTGCCAGCAGTTTAGGAGGGACTAGCGGGAGTGAGACCCAGTACTTC. Combining the CDR3 with reference TRBV28 and TRBJ2-5 gives the whole variable domain DVKVTQSSRYLVKRTGEKVFLECVQDMDHENMFWYRQDPGLGLRLIYFSYDVKMKEKGDIPEGYSVSREKKERFSLILESASTNQTSMYLCASSLGGTSGSETQYFGPGTRLLVL.

The chain links TRBV13 to TRBJ2-1, with 11 bases that match TRBD2. The length of the CDR3 is 16 residues. The V and J ends lost 5 bases and 3 bases, in that order; junction bases with no gene match: 6. In germline, CDR1 is PRHDT, CDR2 FYEKMQ (reference sequence). Here the CDR3 reads CASSVELAGVYNEQFF. The CDR3 DNA is TGTGCCAGCAGCGTCGAACTAGCGGGAGTCTACAATGAGCAGTTCTTC.

This chain joins TRBV29-1 and TRBJ2-2, with TRBD2 as a possible D gene (6 bases). Germline V gene data show CDR1 as SQVTM and CDR2 as ANQGSEA. The CDR3 runs 13 residues. The CDR3 loop is CAELALNTGELFF. For the CDR3, the DNA is TGCGCCGAGCTAGCGCTGAACACCGGGGAGCTGTTTTTT.

This clone was detected only a few times. This chain connects TRBV30 to TRBJ2-2; D not resolved. CDR3 length equals 14 residues. V lost 3 bases, J lost 7 bases, and 15 bases lay in between. The germline V gene has CDR1 GTSNPN and CDR2 SVGIG (reference sequence). The DNA of the CDR3 is TGTGCCTGGAGGGGTCGGCTGGAGAGCGGGGAGCTGTTTTTT. Translating gives CAWRGRLESGELFF.

This chain joins TRBV9 and TRBJ2-5; D is ambiguous. The CDR3 is 14 amino acids. Per the germline V gene, CDR1 is SGDLS and CDR2 is YYNGEE. Trimming stripped 0 bases from V and 1 base from J, with 7 bases between. The CDR3 nucleotides read TGTGCCAGCAGCGTAGGAGTGATCCAAGAGACCCAGTACTTC. The encoded protein is CASSVGVIQETQYF.

This chain joins TRBV27 and TRBJ2-5; D is uncertain. V was shortened by 3 bases and J by 5 bases, with 7 bases between the two germline ends. Per germline, CDR1 MNHEY and CDR2 SMNVEV (reference sequence). This CDR3 contains 12 residues. CDR3 protein: CASSFVGETQYF. The DNA of the CDR3 is TGTGCCAGCAGTTTCGTCGGGGAGACCCAGTACTTC.

The CDR3 spells CASSLVAGASYNEQFF. CDR3 nucleotides: TGTGCCAGCAGCTTAGTAGCGGGAGCCTCCTACAATGAGCAGTTCTTC. This chain uses TRBV13 with TRBJ2-1; 9 nucleotides agree with TRBD2. The CDR3 covers 16 residues. V dropped 1 base and J dropped 0; count of bases not matched to a gene: 1. Germline-derived CDR1 and CDR2 are PRHDT and FYEKMQ (reference sequence). Based on the CDR3 plus reference TRBV13 and TRBJ2-1, the full variable domain is AAGVIQSPRHLIKEKRETATLKCYPIPRHDTVYWYQQGPGQDPQFLISFYEKMQSDKGSIPDRFSAQQFSDYHSELNMSSLELGDSALYFCASSLVAGASYNEQFFGPGTRLTVL.

The genes are TRBV7-3 and TRBJ2-7; maybe TRBD1 (5 bases). CDR3 length: 14 residues. The ends were cut back, 5 bases at V and 6 bases at J, with 17 bases in the middle. The germline CDR1 and CDR2 sequences are SGHTA and FQGTGA. Here the CDR3 DNA reads TGTGCCAGCAGCAATACCCCAGGGAACCCCGAGCAGTACTTC. Translation: CASSNTPGNPEQYF.